This T cell receptor (beta chain) was profiled in a study of blood T cell repertoires in COVID-19. Study at large: Researchers got acute and convalescent COVID-19 samples from the United States, Italy and Spain. T cells, B-cell-depleted T cells, or PBMCs supplied cDNA or gDNA.

In its sample, this clone was seen once. The CDR3 length is 13 residues. The germline V gene has CDR1 LNHDA and CDR2 SQIVND (reference sequence). The V end was cut by 2 bases, the J end by 3 bases, with 7 bases between. Authors' methods: Reference gene primer amplification in the assay estimated nucleated cell counts. TCRdb's table, derived via immunoSEQ multiplex PCR, lists solely in-frame clones and lacks some. Clone size and the V and J calls come from that table; the DNA yielded D and trimming. The table shows 150,000 or so clones, with 84% occurring only once. The receptor comes from a man in his forties who had recovered from COVID-19. What was sequenced was peripheral blood. The chain carries TRBV19 and TRBJ1-2, with D possibly TRBD1 on 6 matching bases. The CDR3 nucleotides are TGTGCCAGTAGTATATCAGGGGACTATGGCTACACCTTC. Its translation is CASSISGDYGYTF.